The entry below describes one TCR beta chain. Trimming cost V 7 bases and J 1 base, with 14 bases left between them. CDR1 and CDR2 (germline): SGHKS, YYEKEE (reference sequence). This CDR3 has 14 residues. Produced via immunoSEQ multiplex PCR; TCRdb's table is partial and in-frame only. The data show around 110,000 clones, with around 83% seen just once and approximately 3.5% held by the top ten. In terms of age and location, participants ranged from roughly 18 to 90 years and lived in about 25 US areas. This sample is drawn from a study of blood T cell repertoires in COVID-19. Study-level background: In each case, the material was cDNA or gDNA derived from T cells, B-cell-depleted T cells, or PBMCs.

The chain joins TRBV5-5 to TRBJ2-5; no reliable D call. The sequence derives from a young woman who had recovered from COVID-19. The material sequenced was PBMCs or T cells enriched from blood (not recorded which). CDR3 in DNA: TGTGCCAGCCGTCATAGGTACAGCCAAGAGACCCAGTACTTC. Its translation is CASRHRYSQETQYF.